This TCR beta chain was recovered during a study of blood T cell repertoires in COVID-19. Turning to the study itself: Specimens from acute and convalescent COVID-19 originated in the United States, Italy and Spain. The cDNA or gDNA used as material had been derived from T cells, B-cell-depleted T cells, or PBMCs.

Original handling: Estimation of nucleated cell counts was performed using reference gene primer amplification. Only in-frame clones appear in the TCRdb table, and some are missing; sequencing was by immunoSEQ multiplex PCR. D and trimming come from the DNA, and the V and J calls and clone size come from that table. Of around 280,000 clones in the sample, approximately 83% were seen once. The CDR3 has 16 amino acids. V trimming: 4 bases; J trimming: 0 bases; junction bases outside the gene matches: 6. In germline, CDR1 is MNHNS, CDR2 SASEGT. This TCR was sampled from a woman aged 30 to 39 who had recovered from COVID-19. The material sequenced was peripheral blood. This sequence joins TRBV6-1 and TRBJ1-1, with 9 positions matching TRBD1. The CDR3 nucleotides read TGTGCCAGCAGTGGCGGGACAGGGCTTTTGAACACTGAAGCTTTCTTT. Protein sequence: CASSGGTGLLNTEAFF.